The T cell receptor beta chain under discussion was sequenced for a study of PD-L1 blockade in urothelial cancer. Study overall: Patients with male sex and bladder-origin urothelial cancer accounted for about 85% of the roughly 29 enrolled. Patients had undergone 0 to 3 prior chemotherapy regimens. At 3 weeks after treatment start (second dose) and again at 6 weeks, blood was analyzed.

The J segment lost 7 bases and the V segment lost 3 bases, leaving 7 bases of the junction unmatched. The CDR3 runs 14 residues. CDR1 SGHDN and CDR2 FVKESK come from the germline V gene. Here immunoSEQ multiplex PCR was the method, and the copy in TCRdb shows in-frame clones only, minus some. This sample yields more than 55,000 clones, of which around 83% are seen a single time; 2.5% to 3.5% belongs to the top ten. This TCR came from a man aged 50 to 60 with urothelial cancer. The sequenced sample was PBMCs, obtained around atezolizumab (anti-PD-L1) treatment. The chain has TRBV14 and TRBJ2-3; 7 bases line up with TRBD2. The chain's CDR3 is CASSQAGVTHTQYF. For the CDR3, the DNA is TGTGCCAGCAGCCAGGCGGGAGTAACACATACGCAGTATTTT.